This T cell receptor (beta chain) was captured in a study of shared clonotypes between healthy human individuals. Naive CD8 cells, CD45RO-negative and positively selected for CCR7, excluded terminally differentiated effector memory CD45RA+ cells. Among the donors, all were Caucasian adults who lived in Nashville, Tennessee. TCRdb keeps only in-frame clones here, not all; method: immunoSEQ multiplex PCR. The sample has just over 2,000,000 clones, 85% to 95% seen once. The sequence was collected from a man between 18 and 29 years old in good health. Sequenced sample: naive CD8+ T cells sorted from blood.

Here the CDR3 DNA reads TGTGCCAGCAGTTTAGGGGTTGTTGAAGCTTTCTTT. Its translation: CASSLGVVEAFF. The chain combines TRBV28 with TRBJ1-1; D is ambiguous. Between the trimmed V and J ends, which lost 2 bases and 7 bases, there was a span of 8 bases. The germline V gene encodes CDR1 MDHEN and CDR2 SYDVKM. The CDR3 is 12 amino acids.